Listed below are T cell receptor beta chains from one sample, sequenced in a study of Ad26.COV2.S vaccination and SARS-CoV-2 variants. Profiling relied on immunoSEQ multiplex PCR, and the TCRdb table lists in-frame clones only, not all of them. The sample contains about 350,000 clones, about 89% of which appear only once. The material sequenced was peripheral blood, taken in a trial of Ad26.COV2.S vaccine versus placebo. The source of these receptors is a person aged 18-65 years who received the Ad26.COV2.S COVID-19 vaccine or a placebo. Each CDR3 is given with its conserved first and last residue. The D gene is left open where the match is weak. For some rows the clone size is stated as once, few or many, or as a class when expanded; others skip it.

abundance	d_gene	v_gene	j_gene	CDR3nt	CDR3aa
-	-	TRBV6-2/TRBV6-3	TRBJ1-5	TGTGCCAGCAGCGACAGTGGCCAGCCCCAGCATTTT	CASSDSGQPQHF
-	TRBD2	TRBV4-2	TRBJ2-1	TGTGCCAGCAGCCAAGCCGGACTAGCGGGGGAAAACAATGAGCAGTTCTTC	CASSQAGLAGENNEQFF
-	TRBD2	TRBV3-1/TRBV3-2	TRBJ2-7	TGTGCCAGCAGCCAAGCCCGGGGGGGCGAGCAGTACTTC	CASSQARGGEQYF
-	TRBD1	TRBV2	TRBJ2-3	TGTGCCAGCAGCCTCGACAGGGCGAGGACAGATACGCAGTATTTT	CASSLDRARTDTQYF
-	-	TRBV7-9	TRBJ2-7	TGTGCCAGCAGCTCCGGGGCTGGCTCCTACGAGCAGTACTTC	CASSSGAGSYEQYF
once	TRBD1	TRBV5-1	TRBJ2-7	TGCGCCAGCAGCTCCGGGACAGGGAGCGAGCAGTACTTC	CASSSGTGSEQYF
-	TRBD2	TRBV27	TRBJ2-1	TGTGCCAGCAGTTTACCTAGCGGGAGTGCTAGCTCCTACAATGAGCAGTTCTTC	CASSLPSGSASSYNEQFF
-	-	TRBV12-5	TRBJ2-1	TGTGCTAGTGGTTTACAATCGAGTTACAATGAGCAGTTCTTC	CASGLQSSYNEQFF
-	-	TRBV6-6	TRBJ1-5	TGTGCCAGCAACGACCCGGGGGGGAATCAGCCCCAGCATTTT	CASNDPGGNQPQHF
-	-	TRBV13	TRBJ1-3	TGTGCCAGCAGCTCCGCCGCAGGGGCTGGAAACACCATATATTTT	CASSSAAGAGNTIYF
-	-	TRBV27	TRBJ1-1	TGTGCCAGCAGTTTGACGGGGGCGGGGAACACTGAAGCTTTCTTT	CASSLTGAGNTEAFF
-	-	TRBV27	TRBJ2-2	TGTGCCAGCAGTCGGGCAAACACCGGGGAGCTGTTTTTT	CASSRANTGELFF
-	-	TRBV11-2	TRBJ1-6	TGTGCCAGCAGCGTGACACATGGGGCCTATAATTCACCCCTCCACTTT	CASSVTHGAYNSPLHF
-	TRBD2	TRBV9	TRBJ2-1	TGTGCCAGCAGCGCCCCTATAGCGGGGGGGAAATACAATGAGCAGTTCTTC	CASSAPIAGGKYNEQFF